The TCR beta chain under discussion was sequenced for a study of OX40 agonist ivuxolimab in advanced cancers. The overall study: Allowance was made for prior anti-PD-1, anti-PD-L1 or anti-CTLA-4 therapy, and roughly 40% had some. Findings and caveats of the study: With doses of 0.1-3.0 mg/kg, partial responders showed among the lowest clonal expansion.

Clones were read by immunoSEQ multiplex PCR, and TCRdb kept only the in-frame ones, dropping some. The table includes tens of thousands of clones, about 90% detected once. About this clone itself: Its antigen is still unknown.

This CDR3 spans 13 amino acids. Germline CDR1 SGHTA, CDR2 FQGTGA. V lost 10 bases to trimming and J lost 7 bases, with 20 bases between them. The rearrangement links TRBV7-3 to TRBJ2-7; D gene ambiguous. Sequenced material: CD4+ or CD8+ T cells sorted from blood, taken in a trial of the OX40 agonist ivuxolimab. This clonotype was sampled from an adult with an advanced solid tumor such as melanoma, head and neck, liver or kidney cancer. CDR3 DNA: TGTGCCACGCCCCCGATGGGGTTTGGGGAGCAGTACTTC. Protein product: CATPPMGFGEQYF. Full variable domain (remainder filled in from reference TRBV7-3 and TRBJ2-7): GAGVSQTPSNKVTEKGKYVELRCDPISGHTALYWYRQSLGQGPEFLIYFQGTGAADDSGLPNDRFFAVRPEGSVSTLKIQRTERGDSAVYLCATPPMGFGEQYFGPGTRLTVT.